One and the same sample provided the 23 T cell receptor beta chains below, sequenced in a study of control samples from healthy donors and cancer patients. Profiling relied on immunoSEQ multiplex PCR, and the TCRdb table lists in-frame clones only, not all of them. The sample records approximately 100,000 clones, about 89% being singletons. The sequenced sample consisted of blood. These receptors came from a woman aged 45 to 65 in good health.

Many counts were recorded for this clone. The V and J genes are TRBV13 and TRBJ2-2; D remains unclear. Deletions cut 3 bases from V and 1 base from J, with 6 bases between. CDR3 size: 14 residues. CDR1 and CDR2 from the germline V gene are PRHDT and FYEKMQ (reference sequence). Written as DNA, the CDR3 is TGTGCCAGCAGCTTTGGGAAGAACACCGGGGAGCTGTTTTTT. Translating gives CASSFGKNTGELFF.

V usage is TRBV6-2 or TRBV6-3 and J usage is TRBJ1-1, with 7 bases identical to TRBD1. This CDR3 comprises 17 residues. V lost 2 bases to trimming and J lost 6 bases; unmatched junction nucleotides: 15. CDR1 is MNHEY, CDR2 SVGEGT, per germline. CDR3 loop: CASSYEAGGTEDAEAFF. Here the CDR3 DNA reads TGTGCCAGCAGTTACGAAGCGGGAGGGACAGAGGATGCTGAAGCTTTCTTT.

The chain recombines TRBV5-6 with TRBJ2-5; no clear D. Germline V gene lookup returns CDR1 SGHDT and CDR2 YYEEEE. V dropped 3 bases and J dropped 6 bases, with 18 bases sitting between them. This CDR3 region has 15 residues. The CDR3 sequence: CASSSIGSSSQTQYF. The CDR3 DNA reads TGTGCCAGCAGCTCGATAGGGTCATCAAGTCAGACCCAGTACTTC.

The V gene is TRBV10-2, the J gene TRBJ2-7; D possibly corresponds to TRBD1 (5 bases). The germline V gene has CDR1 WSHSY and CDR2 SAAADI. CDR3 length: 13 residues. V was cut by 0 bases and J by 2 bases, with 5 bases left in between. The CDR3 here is CASSESTAYEQYF. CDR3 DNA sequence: TGCGCCAGCAGTGAGTCGACAGCCTACGAGCAGTACTTC.

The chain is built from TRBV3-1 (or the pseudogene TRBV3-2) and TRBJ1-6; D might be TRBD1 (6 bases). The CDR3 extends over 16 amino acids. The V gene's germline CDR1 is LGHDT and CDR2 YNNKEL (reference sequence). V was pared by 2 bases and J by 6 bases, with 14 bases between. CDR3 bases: TGTGCCAGCAGCCAATTTGGGGGGCAGGGTAATTCACCCCTCCACTTT. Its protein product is CASSQFGGQGNSPLHF.

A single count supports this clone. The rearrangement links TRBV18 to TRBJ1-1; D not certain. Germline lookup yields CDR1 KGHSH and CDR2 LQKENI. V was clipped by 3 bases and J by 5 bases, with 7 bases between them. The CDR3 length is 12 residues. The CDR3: CASSPFGTEAFF. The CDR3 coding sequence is TGTGCCAGCTCACCCTTCGGGACTGAAGCTTTCTTT.

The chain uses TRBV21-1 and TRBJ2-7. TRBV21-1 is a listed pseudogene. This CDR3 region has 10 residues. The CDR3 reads CASSKGEQYV. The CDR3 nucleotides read TGTGCCAGCAGCAAGGGCGAGCAGTACGTC.

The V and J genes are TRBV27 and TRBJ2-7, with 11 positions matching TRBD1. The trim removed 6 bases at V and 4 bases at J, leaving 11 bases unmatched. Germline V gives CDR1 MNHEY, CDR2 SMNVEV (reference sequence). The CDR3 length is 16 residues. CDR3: CASRPPDRDRGYEQYF. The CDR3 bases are TGTGCCAGCAGGCCCCCCGACCGGGACAGGGGGTACGAGCAGTACTTC.

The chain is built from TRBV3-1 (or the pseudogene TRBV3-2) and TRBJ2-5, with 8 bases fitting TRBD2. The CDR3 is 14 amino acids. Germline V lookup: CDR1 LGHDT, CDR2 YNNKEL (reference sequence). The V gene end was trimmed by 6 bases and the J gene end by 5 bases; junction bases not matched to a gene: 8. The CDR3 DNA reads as TGTGCCAGCAGATCAAGCGGGAGCCTCGAGACCCAGTACTTC. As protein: CASRSSGSLETQYF.

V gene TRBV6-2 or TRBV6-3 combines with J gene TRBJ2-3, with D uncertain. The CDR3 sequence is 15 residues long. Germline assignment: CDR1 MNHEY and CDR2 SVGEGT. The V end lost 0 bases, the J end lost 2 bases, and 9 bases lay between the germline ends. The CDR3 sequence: CASSYSYGNTDTQYF. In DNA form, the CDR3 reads TGTGCCAGCAGTTACTCGTATGGCAACACAGATACGCAGTATTTT.

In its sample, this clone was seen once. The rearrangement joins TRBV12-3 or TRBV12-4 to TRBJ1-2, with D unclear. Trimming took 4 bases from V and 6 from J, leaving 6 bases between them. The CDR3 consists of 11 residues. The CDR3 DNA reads TGTGCCAGCAGTTGGTCAAATGGCTACACCTTC. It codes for CASSWSNGYTF.

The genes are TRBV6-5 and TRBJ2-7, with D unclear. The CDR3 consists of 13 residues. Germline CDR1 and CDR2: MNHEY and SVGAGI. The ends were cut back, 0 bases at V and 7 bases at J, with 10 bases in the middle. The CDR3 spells CASSYSRQGEQYV. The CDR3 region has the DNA TGTGCCAGCAGTTACTCGCGACAAGGAGAGCAGTACGTC.

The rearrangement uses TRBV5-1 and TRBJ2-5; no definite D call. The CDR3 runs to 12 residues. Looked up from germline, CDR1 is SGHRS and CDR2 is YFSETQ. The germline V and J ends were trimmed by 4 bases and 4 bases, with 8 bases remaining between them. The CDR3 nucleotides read TGCGCCAGCAGCCACACGGGAGAGACCCAGTACTTC. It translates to CASSHTGETQYF.

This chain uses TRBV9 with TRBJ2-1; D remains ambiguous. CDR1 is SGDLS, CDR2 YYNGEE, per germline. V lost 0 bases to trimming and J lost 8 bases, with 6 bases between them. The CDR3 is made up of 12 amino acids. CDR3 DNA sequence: TGTGCCAGCAGCGTAGTTTCGGATGAGCAGTTCTTC. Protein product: CASSVVSDEQFF. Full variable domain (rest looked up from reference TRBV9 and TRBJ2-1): DSGVTQTPKHLITATGQRVTLRCSPRSGDLSVYWYQQSLDQGLQFLIQYYNGEERAKGNILERFSAQQFPDLHSELNLSSLELGDSALYFCASSVVSDEQFFGPGTRLTVL.

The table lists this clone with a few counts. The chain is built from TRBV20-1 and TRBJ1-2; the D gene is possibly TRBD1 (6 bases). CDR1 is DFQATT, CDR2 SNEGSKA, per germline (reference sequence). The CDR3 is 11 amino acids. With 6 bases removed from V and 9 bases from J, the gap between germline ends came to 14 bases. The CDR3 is CSAGRGDSYTF. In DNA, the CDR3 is TGCAGTGCCGGGAGGGGGGACAGCTACACCTTC.

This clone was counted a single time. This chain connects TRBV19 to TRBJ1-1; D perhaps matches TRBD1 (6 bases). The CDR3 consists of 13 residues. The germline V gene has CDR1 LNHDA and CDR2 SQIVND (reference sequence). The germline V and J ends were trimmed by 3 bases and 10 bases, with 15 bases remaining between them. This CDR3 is CASSITGMGRAFF. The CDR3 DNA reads TGTGCCAGTAGTATCACAGGGATGGGCAGAGCTTTCTTT.

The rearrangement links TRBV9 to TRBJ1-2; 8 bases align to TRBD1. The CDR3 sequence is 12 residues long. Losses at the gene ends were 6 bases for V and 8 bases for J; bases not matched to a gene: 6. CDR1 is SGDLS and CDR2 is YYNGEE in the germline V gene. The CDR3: CASNQGAGGYTF. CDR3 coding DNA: TGTGCCAGCAACCAGGGGGCGGGAGGCTACACCTTC.

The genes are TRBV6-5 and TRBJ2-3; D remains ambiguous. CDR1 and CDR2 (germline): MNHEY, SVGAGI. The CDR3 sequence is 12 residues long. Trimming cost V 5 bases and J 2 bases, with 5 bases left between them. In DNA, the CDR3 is TGTGCCAGCAGTACCACCACAGATACGCAGTATTTT. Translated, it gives CASSTTTDTQYF.

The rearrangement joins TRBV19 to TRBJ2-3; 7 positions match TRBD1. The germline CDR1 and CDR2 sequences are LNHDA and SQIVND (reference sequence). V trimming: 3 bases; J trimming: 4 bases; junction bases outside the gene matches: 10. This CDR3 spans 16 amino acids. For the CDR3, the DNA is TGTGCCAGTAGTATTGACCGGACAGGACGGGCAGATACGCAGTATTTT. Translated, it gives CASSIDRTGRADTQYF.

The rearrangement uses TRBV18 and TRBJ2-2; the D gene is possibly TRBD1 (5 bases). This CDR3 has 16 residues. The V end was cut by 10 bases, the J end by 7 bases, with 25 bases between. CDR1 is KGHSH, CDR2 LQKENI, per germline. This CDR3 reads CATLPPKTAAIGELFF. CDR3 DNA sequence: TGTGCCACACTCCCTCCGAAGACAGCCGCAATCGGGGAGCTGTTTTTT.

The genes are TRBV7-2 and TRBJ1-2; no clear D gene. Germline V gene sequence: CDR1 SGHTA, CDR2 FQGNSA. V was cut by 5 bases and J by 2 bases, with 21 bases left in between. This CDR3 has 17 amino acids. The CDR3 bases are TGTGCCAGCAGCGGGGAGTGGTCCTTACGATGGAACTATGGCTACACCTTC. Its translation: CASSGEWSLRWNYGYTF.

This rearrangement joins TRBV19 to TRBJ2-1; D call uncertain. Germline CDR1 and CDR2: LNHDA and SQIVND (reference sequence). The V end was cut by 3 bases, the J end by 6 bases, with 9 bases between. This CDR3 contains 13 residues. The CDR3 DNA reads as TGTGCCAGTAGTATGCAAAGTTTCAATGAGCAGTTCTTC. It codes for CASSMQSFNEQFF.

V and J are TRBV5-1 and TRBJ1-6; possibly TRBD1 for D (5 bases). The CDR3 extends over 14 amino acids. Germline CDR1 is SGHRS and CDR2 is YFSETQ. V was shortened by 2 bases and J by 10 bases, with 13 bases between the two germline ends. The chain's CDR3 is CASSFQPEGSPLHF. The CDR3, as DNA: TGCGCCAGCAGCTTTCAGCCTGAGGGGTCACCCCTCCACTTT.